This T cell receptor beta chain is drawn from a study of cytomegalovirus exposure and HLA in healthy donors. Measured with immunoSEQ multiplex PCR; TCRdb has only the in-frame clones, and not every one. The sample lists about 110,000 clones, around 85% occurring once. Germline CDR1 LNHDA, CDR2 SQIVND (reference sequence). After removal of 5 bases from V and 0 bases from J, the junction contained 9 bases not matched to a gene. The CDR3 runs 16 residues. The source of this sequence is a woman under 30 in good health and CMV-seronegative. The V and J genes are TRBV19 and TRBJ1-1; 7 positions match TRBD1. The sample was PBMCs. The CDR3 DNA reads as TGTGCCAGTAGTCCGGGACAGTATGGCATGAACACTGAAGCTTTCTTT. It specifies CASSPGQYGMNTEAFF.